Listed below are T cell receptor beta chains from one sample, sequenced in a study of blood T cell repertoires in COVID-19. TCRdb's copy holds only in-frame clones and misses some; the assay was immunoSEQ multiplex PCR. The table lists about 270,000 clones, 82% of them singletons, with approximately 3.1% in the top ten. Sequencing was performed on peripheral blood. The receptors come from a woman aged 18-35 years with acute or convalescent COVID-19. Both conserved end residues are part of each CDR3. A D gene is named only where the DNA matches it firmly. The size entry is marked missing in some rows and otherwise reads once, few, many or a size class.

d_call	j_call	v_call	clone_size	cdr3_aa	cdr3_nt
.	TRBJ1-6	TRBV3-1/TRBV3-2	.	CASSQNSGGYNSPLHF	TGTGCCAGCAGCCAAAATTCCGGGGGCTATAATTCACCCCTCCACTTT
.	TRBJ2-5	TRBV18	.	CASSPAQQETQYF	TGTGCCAGCTCACCGGCACAGCAAGAGACCCAGTACTTC
TRBD2	TRBJ2-3	TRBV6-5	once	CASSYSMGGAGDTQYF	TGTGCCAGCAGTTACTCGATGGGAGGGGCTGGAGATACGCAGTATTTT
TRBD2	TRBJ2-7	TRBV6-6	.	CASSPPTFPGLAREQYF	TGTGCCAGCAGTCCTCCAACCTTCCCGGGACTAGCGCGGGAGCAGTACTTC
TRBD2	TRBJ2-7	TRBV5-1	.	CASSPRLAGGPYEQYF	TGCGCCAGCAGCCCCCGACTAGCGGGAGGTCCCTACGAGCAGTACTTC
.	TRBJ2-1	TRBV6-1	.	CASSEGGSREQFF	TGTGCCAGCAGTGAAGGGGGCAGCAGAGAGCAGTTCTTC
TRBD2	TRBJ2-1	TRBV27	.	CASSLFQREGHEQFF	TGTGCCAGCAGTTTATTCCAGCGGGAGGGCCATGAGCAGTTCTTC
.	TRBJ1-1	TRBV14	.	CASSQAGMNTEAFF	TGTGCCAGCAGCCAAGCGGGGATGAACACTGAAGCTTTCTTT
.	TRBJ2-1	TRBV6-2/TRBV6-3	.	CASSSIPQLPAYNEQFF	TGTGCCAGCAGCTCTATTCCCCAACTACCTGCCTACAATGAGCAGTTCTTC
TRBD2	TRBJ2-5	TRBV11-2	.	CASSPRTSGSQTQYF	TGTGCCAGCAGCCCGCGGACTAGCGGGAGTCAGACCCAGTACTTC
TRBD1	TRBJ1-4	TRBV18	.	CASSRTGGSTNEKLFF	TGTGCCAGCTCACGGACAGGGGGTTCCACTAATGAAAAACTGTTTTTT
TRBD1	TRBJ1-1	TRBV9	.	CASSGTTGTNTEAFF	TGTGCCAGCAGCGGAACGACAGGGACGAACACTGAAGCTTTCTTT
.	TRBJ1-2	TRBV6-1	once	CASSETDSFGGYTF	TGTGCCAGCAGTGAAACCGACAGCTTCGGGGGCTACACCTTC
.	TRBJ2-5	TRBV30	.	CAWNPGGRETQYF	TGTGCCTGGAATCCGGGGGGCAGGGAGACCCAGTACTTC
.	TRBJ2-6	TRBV12-3/TRBV12-4	.	CASSFLGANVLTF	TGTGCCAGCAGTTTTCTTGGGGCCAACGTCCTGACTTTC
.	TRBJ2-1	TRBV11-3	.	CASSLHNEQFF	TGTGCCAGCAGCTTACATAATGAGCAGTTCTTC
TRBD1	TRBJ1-6	TRBV5-1	few	CASSPGQGEGLPLHF	TGCGCCAGCAGCCCCGGACAGGGGGAAGGATTACCCCTCCACTTT
.	TRBJ1-2	TRBV27	.	CASGRVDGYTF	TGTGCCAGCGGCAGGGTCGATGGCTACACCTTC
.	TRBJ2-1	TRBV3-1/TRBV3-2	.	CASSPGSGSRRVPEQFF	TGTGCCAGCAGCCCGGGTTCGGGTAGCCGACGGGTCCCTGAGCAGTTCTTC
TRBD1	TRBJ1-5	TRBV6-5	.	CASSWSGTDNQPQHF	TGTGCCAGCAGTTGGTCCGGGACAGACAATCAGCCCCAGCATTTT
TRBD2	TRBJ2-4	TRBV10-1	few	CASSERVAGDIAKNIQYF	TGCGCCAGCAGTGAGAGGGTAGCGGGAGATATAGCCAAAAACATTCAGTACTTC
TRBD2	TRBJ2-7	TRBV5-1	.	CASSPRTSGETYEQYF	TGCGCCAGCAGCCCGAGGACTAGCGGCGAAACCTACGAGCAGTACTTC
TRBD1	TRBJ1-2	TRBV18	once	CASSPGQVNYGYTF	TGTGCCAGCTCACCGGGACAGGTTAACTATGGCTACACCTTC
.	TRBJ2-7	TRBV27	.	CASSNPGYSYEQYF	TGTGCCAGCAGTAATCCGGGATACTCCTACGAGCAGTACTTC
TRBD1	TRBJ1-4	TRBV2	few	CASSSTGTGVEKLFF	TGTGCCAGCAGTTCTACCGGGACAGGGGTCGAAAAACTGTTTTTT
.	TRBJ1-2	TRBV29-1	.	CSVDSGPYGYTF	TGCAGCGTTGACTCAGGGCCCTATGGCTACACCTTC